This T cell receptor beta chain was profiled in a study of blood T cells in healthy people across ages. CDR1 is KGHSH and CDR2 is LQKENI in the germline V gene. Trimming left V 3 bases short and J 0 bases short, with 12 bases between. This CDR3 contains 15 residues. Using a J-beta primer mix together with a sample-barcoded 5' primer, a second PCR was run for roughly 6 to 12 cycles. Each CDR3 protein is one row after TCRdb ran MiXCR on the 5' RACE reads. The sample comprises hundreds of thousands of distinct CDR3 sequences, less than 35% of which are singletons, and 15% to 18% rests with the top ten. This clonotype was detected ten times or more.

Specimen: blood. The chain couples TRBV18 to TRBJ2-7; no definite D call. This clonotype was sampled from a woman older than 75 in good health. The CDR3 region has the DNA TGTGCCAGCTCACCGGGCAGTCGTAGCTCCTACGAGCAGTACTTC. It codes for CASSPGSRSSYEQYF. Full variable domain (rest looked up from reference TRBV18 and TRBJ2-7): NAGVMQNPRHLVRRRGQEARLRCSPMKGHSHVYWYRQLPEEGLKFMVYLQKENIIDESGMPKERFSAEFPKEGPSILRIQQVVRGDSAAYFCASSPGSRSSYEQYFGPGTRLTVT.